This entry is about one T cell receptor (beta chain). RNA was extracted with the RNeasy kit, and a quantity of roughly 0.45 to 1 ug was reverse transcribed using random hexamers. An immunoSEQ multiplex PCR generated amplified TCR beta CDR3 products spanning 54 Vbeta and 13 Jbeta. Via MiXCR, TCRdb re-called the immunoSEQ multiplex PCR reads, giving one row per CDR3 protein. The sample holds approximately 150,000 distinct CDR3 sequences, roughly 92% seen once. The junction had 4 bases not matched to a gene; V was cut back by 3 bases and J by 3 bases. Germline CDR1 LNHDA, CDR2 SQIVND (reference sequence). CDR3 length: 15 amino acids. Sequencing of TCR beta was carried out in blood CD8+ and CD4+ T cells. The multiple sclerosis controls were treatment-naive patients with relapsing-remitting disease that was stable or active. Negative isolation yielded the CD8+ and CD4+ T cells, while FACS enriched the TEMRA cells.

The sample belongs to a study of CD8 T cells in Susac syndrome. Sequenced sample: CD4+ T cells from PBMCs. The sequence was collected from a human donor with multiple sclerosis. The rearrangement joins TRBV19 to TRBJ2-3; the match to TRBD1 covers 9 bases. As DNA, the CDR3 is TGTGCCAGTAGTATGAGGGGACAGGGAACAGATACGCAGTATTTT. Its protein product is CASSMRGQGTDTQYF.